This T cell receptor beta chain came from a study of OX40 agonist ivuxolimab in advanced cancers. Study-wide background: Ivuxolimab, which patients received intravenously every 2 weeks, was dosed at 0.01 to 10 mg/kg.

Profiled with immunoSEQ multiplex PCR; TCRdb holds only in-frame clones, not every one. The data contain about 7,000 clones, roughly 70% of them singletons. This clone showed up just a few times. Its specificity is unknown. Per the germline V gene, CDR1 is MNHNY and CDR2 is SVGAGI (reference sequence). The CDR3 has 13 amino acids. V dropped 6 bases and J dropped 6; count of bases not matched to a gene: 6. Notes on the study in general: Expansion of clones was among the lowest in partial responders at 0.1-3.0 mg/kg. CD4+ T cells averaged fewer expanded clones than CD8+ T cells.

Excluded were patients having autoimmune disease history or systemic immunosuppression. The J gene is TRBJ2-7, the V gene TRBV6-6; 9 bases line up with TRBD1. The sequences come from CD4+ or CD8+ T cells sorted from blood, collected in a trial of the OX40 agonist ivuxolimab. The source is an adult with an advanced solid tumor such as melanoma, head and neck, liver or kidney cancer. CDR3 residues: CASRGQGFGEQYF. The CDR3 coding sequence is TGTGCCAGCAGGGGACAGGGCTTCGGCGAGCAGTACTTC.